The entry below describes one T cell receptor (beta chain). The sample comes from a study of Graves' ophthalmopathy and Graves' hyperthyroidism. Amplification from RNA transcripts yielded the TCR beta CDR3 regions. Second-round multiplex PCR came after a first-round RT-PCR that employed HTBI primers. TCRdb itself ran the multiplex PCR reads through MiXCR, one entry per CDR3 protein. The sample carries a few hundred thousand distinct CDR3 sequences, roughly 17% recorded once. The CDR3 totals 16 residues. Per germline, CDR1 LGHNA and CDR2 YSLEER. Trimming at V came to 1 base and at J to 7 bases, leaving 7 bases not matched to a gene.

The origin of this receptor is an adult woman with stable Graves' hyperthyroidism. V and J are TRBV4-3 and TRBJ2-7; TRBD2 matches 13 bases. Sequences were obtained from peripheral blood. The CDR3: CASSQGGLAGVEEQYF. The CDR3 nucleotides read TGCGCCAGCAGCCAAGGTGGACTAGCGGGAGTAGAAGAGCAGTACTTC.